This T cell receptor (beta chain) was sequenced during a study of blood T cell repertoires in COVID-19. Study background: The study drew acute and convalescent COVID-19 samples from the United States, Italy and Spain. Sample material is recorded as cDNA or gDNA derived from T cells, B-cell-depleted T cells, or PBMCs.

V was shortened by 10 bases and J by 7 bases, with 19 bases between the two germline ends. Germline V lookup: CDR1 MNHEY, CDR2 SVGAGI. CDR3 length: 13 residues. Per the original data handling: How many nucleated cells were present was estimated from reference gene primer amplification. Data came from immunoSEQ multiplex PCR; TCRdb stores just in-frame clones and leaves some out. The V and J calls and clone size are taken from that table; D and trimming were inferred from the DNA. The sample lists about 70,000 clones; 88% were seen once. This TCR was recovered from a human donor in a cohort sampled during active COVID-19. Input material: peripheral blood. The genes are TRBV6-5 and TRBJ1-2; D perhaps matches TRBD1 (6 bases). The CDR3 reads CATREITGTGYTF. The DNA for the CDR3 is TGTGCCACCCGAGAAATTACAGGGACTGGCTACACCTTC.